The clone carrying this T cell receptor beta chain was recorded a few times. Russia was home to the donors, healthy Caucasian individuals aged roughly 6 to 95. PBMCs, at least 6.5 million per sample, were isolated. A second roughly 7 to 12 cycle PCR used barcoded and J-beta primers. MiXCR was run by TCRdb on the 5' RACE reads, yielding one entry per CDR3 protein. The sample includes some 1.6 million distinct CDR3 sequences, around 36% seen only once; the top ten take roughly 10%. These data come from a study of blood T cells in healthy people across ages. Study summary: Per two T cells, about one barcoded beta molecule was captured through template switching.

This CDR3 spans 14 amino acids. The V end lost 4 bases, the J end lost 2 bases, and 7 bases lay between the germline ends. In germline, CDR1 is SGHRS, CDR2 YFSETQ. The origin of this receptor is a woman aged 25 to 39 in good health. V usage is TRBV5-1 and J usage is TRBJ2-6; unclear D gene. The sample comprised blood. CDR3 amino acids: CASSMNPGANVLTF. The CDR3 region has the DNA TGCGCCAGCAGCATGAACCCTGGGGCCAACGTCCTGACTTTC.